These 17 T cell receptor beta chains came from one sample sequenced in a study of CD8+ T cells in alopecia areata. Treatment given: oral pan-JAK inhibitor, 5-10 mg twice daily. In each case, RNA was isolated and then reverse transcribed into cDNA as the sequencing template. Sequencing was performed with immunoSEQ multiplex PCR; in TCRdb, only in-frame clones are kept and a portion is missing. In the table there are approximately 180,000 clones, approximately 57% of which are singletons. Sequencing was performed on CD4+ T cells sorted from blood, taken at week 24, from a patient treated with tofacitinib. Receptors were obtained from a human donor with alopecia areata.

The V and J genes are TRBV30 and TRBJ1-5; TRBD1 matches 7 bases. V lost 2 bases to trimming and J lost 6 bases; unmatched junction nucleotides: 4. The germline gives CDR1 GTSNPN, CDR2 SVGIG (reference sequence). The CDR3 length is 13 residues. The CDR3 spells CAWSRQGFQPQHF. The DNA of the CDR3 is TGTGCCTGGAGTCGACAGGGTTTTCAGCCCCAGCATTTT.

V is TRBV27 and J is TRBJ2-3; D might be TRBD2 (7 bases). The CDR3 is made up of 15 amino acids. Germline V gives CDR1 MNHEY, CDR2 SMNVEV (reference sequence). V was cut by 8 bases and J by 3 bases, with 18 bases left in between. CDR3 amino acids: CASEPRGARTDTQYF. The CDR3 nucleotides read TGTGCCAGCGAGCCCCGGGGGGCTAGAACAGATACGCAGTATTTT.

The chain is built from TRBV7-2 and TRBJ2-3, with a possible D match to TRBD1 (6 bases). Looked up from germline, CDR1 is SGHTA and CDR2 is FQGNSA. CDR3 length: 14 amino acids. Trimming pared 1 base from V and 5 bases from J, leaving 10 bases between. The CDR3 nucleotides read TGTGCCAGCAGCTTAGGCCTGGACAGAGATACGCAGTATTTT. This translates into CASSLGLDRDTQYF.

The chain recombines TRBV5-5 with TRBJ2-7; weak D call: TRBD2 (5 bases). Germline lookup yields CDR1 SGHKS and CDR2 YYEKEE (reference sequence). The CDR3 sequence is 13 residues long. The V and J ends lost 1 base and 3 bases respectively, with 8 bases between them. CDR3 region: CASSLRENYEQYF. The CDR3 nucleotides read TGTGCCAGCAGCTTGAGGGAGAACTACGAGCAGTACTTC. Using reference TRBV5-5 and TRBJ2-7 for the parts outside the CDR3, the full variable domain is DAGVTQSPTHLIKTRGQQVTLRCSPISGHKSVSWYQQVLGQGPQFIFQYYEKEERGRGNFPDRFSARQFPNYSSELNVNALLLGDSALYLCASSLRENYEQYFGPGTRLTVT.

The count of this clone is one. The CDR3 region is CASRVGETQYF. The CDR3 DNA is TGTGCCAGCAGAGTGGGGGAGACCCAGTACTTC. The chain couples TRBV7-2 to TRBJ2-5; the D is unclear. Germline lookup yields CDR1 SGHTA and CDR2 FQGNSA. Trimming removed 6 bases from V and 5 bases from J, with 7 bases in between. This CDR3 has 11 residues.

J is TRBJ1-2 and V is TRBV25-1; 7 nucleotides agree with TRBD1. Germline trimming cut 4 bases from V and 2 bases from J; bases unmatched to any gene: 7. Germline V lookup: CDR1 MGHDK, CDR2 SYGVNS. The CDR3 has 15 amino acids. CDR3: CASSGLQGRNYGYTF. CDR3 DNA: TGTGCCAGCAGTGGGCTACAGGGGAGGAACTATGGCTACACCTTC.

The chain uses TRBV5-1 and TRBJ1-2, with 10 bases fitting TRBD1. Germline V lookup: CDR1 SGHRS, CDR2 YFSETQ. This CDR3 is 13 amino acids long. The junction had 5 bases not matched to a gene; V was cut back by 4 bases and J by 8 bases. CDR3 loop: CASSTGTGEGYTF. CDR3 nucleotides: TGCGCCAGCAGCACCGGGACAGGGGAAGGCTACACCTTC.

The chain joins TRBV6-5 to TRBJ1-2, with D possibly matching TRBD1 (5 bases). The CDR3 is made up of 13 amino acids. Germline CDR1 is MNHEY and CDR2 is SVGAGI. V was pared by 8 bases and J by 4 bases, with 14 bases between. The CDR3 nucleotides read TGTGCCAGCGCCCCGGGGGAGATCTATGGCTACACCTTC. This sequence encodes CASAPGEIYGYTF.

The V and J genes are TRBV2 and TRBJ2-1, with TRBD2 matching 10 bases. The CDR3 spans 15 residues. Germline loops: CDR1 SNHLY, CDR2 FYNNEI. V lost 7 bases and J lost 0; bases outside the gene matches: 3. The CDR3 DNA reads TGTGCCAGCATGTCTAGCGGGGGCTCCTACAATGAGCAGTTCTTC. It translates to CASMSSGGSYNEQFF.

The chain links TRBV14 to TRBJ1-2; 8 nucleotides agree with TRBD1. Germline V lookup: CDR1 SGHDN, CDR2 FVKESK. This CDR3 contains 15 residues. J lost 2 bases, V lost 6 bases, and 8 bases had no gene match. CDR3 region: CASRRSGQGNYGYTF. Written as DNA, the CDR3 is TGTGCCAGCAGAAGGAGTGGACAGGGAAACTATGGCTACACCTTC.

The rearrangement uses TRBV11-2 and TRBJ2-1; 9 bases map to TRBD2. Germline CDR1 and CDR2: SGHAT and FQNNGV. The trim removed 2 bases at V and 7 bases at J, leaving 6 bases unmatched. The CDR3 runs 15 residues. For the CDR3, the DNA is TGTGCCAGCAGCTTAAGTCTAGCGGGAAGGAATGAGCAGTTCTTC. It codes for CASSLSLAGRNEQFF.

The chain joins TRBV15 to TRBJ1-2; D is unresolved. Germline CDR1 is LNHNV and CDR2 is YYDKDF (reference sequence). The V and J ends lost 0 bases and 6 bases respectively, with 5 bases between them. The CDR3 spans 12 residues. For the CDR3, the DNA is TGTGCCACCAGCAGAGATTGGAATGGCTACACCTTC. This translates into CATSRDWNGYTF. Full variable domain (missing parts from reference TRBV15 and TRBJ1-2): DAMVIQNPRYQVTQFGKPVTLSCSQTLNHNVMYWYQQKSSQAPKLLFHYYDKDFNNEADTPDNFQSRRPNTSFCFLDIRSPGLGDTAMYLCATSRDWNGYTFGSGTRLTVV.

This clone was seen more than once but under ten times. The V call is TRBV4-3, the J call TRBJ1-2; no clear D. CDR1 is LGHNA and CDR2 is YSLEER in the germline V gene. V was cut by 0 bases and J by 7 bases, with 24 bases left in between. CDR3 size: 18 residues. CDR3 nucleotide sequence: TGCGCCAGCAGCCAAGATTCCGGGGTAGGACCCCCGGTGGGTGGCTACACCTTC. It specifies CASSQDSGVGPPVGGYTF.

The chain carries TRBV29-1 and TRBJ2-5, with D perhaps given as TRBD1 or TRBD2 (5 bases each). The CDR3 is 14 amino acids. Germline lookup yields CDR1 SQVTM and CDR2 ANQGSEA. Deletions cut 6 bases from V and 1 base from J, with 15 bases between. The CDR3 loop is CSVAGRVSQETQYF. The CDR3 DNA reads TGCAGCGTGGCGGGCAGGGTTAGCCAAGAGACCCAGTACTTC.

The genes are TRBV14 and TRBJ1-6; no definite D call. CDR1 and CDR2 (germline): SGHDN, FVKESK. CDR3 size: 14 residues. V was trimmed by 0 bases and J by 10 bases, leaving 10 bases between them. Written as DNA, the CDR3 is TGTGCCAGCAGCCAAGATCTAAATTGGTCACCCCTCCACTTT. This sequence encodes CASSQDLNWSPLHF.

The chain couples TRBV29-1 to TRBJ2-5, with 7 bases that match TRBD1. J was trimmed by 3 bases and V by 4 bases; bases with no gene match: 5. CDR1 and CDR2 from the germline V gene are SQVTM and ANQGSEA. The CDR3 loop spans 13 amino acids. The CDR3 DNA is TGCAGCGTTGTGCGAGGGACAGAAGAGACCCAGTACTTC. Encoded protein: CSVVRGTEETQYF.

The chain employs TRBV4-3 and TRBJ2-1, with D possibly TRBD1 on 5 matching bases. The CDR3 has 17 residues. The germline V gene encodes CDR1 LGHNA and CDR2 YSLEER. Deletions cut 0 bases from V and 0 bases from J, with 12 bases between. The DNA of the CDR3 is TGCGCCAGCAGCCAAGATAGGGGCAAGAGCTCCTACAATGAGCAGTTCTTC. Translation gives CASSQDRGKSSYNEQFF.